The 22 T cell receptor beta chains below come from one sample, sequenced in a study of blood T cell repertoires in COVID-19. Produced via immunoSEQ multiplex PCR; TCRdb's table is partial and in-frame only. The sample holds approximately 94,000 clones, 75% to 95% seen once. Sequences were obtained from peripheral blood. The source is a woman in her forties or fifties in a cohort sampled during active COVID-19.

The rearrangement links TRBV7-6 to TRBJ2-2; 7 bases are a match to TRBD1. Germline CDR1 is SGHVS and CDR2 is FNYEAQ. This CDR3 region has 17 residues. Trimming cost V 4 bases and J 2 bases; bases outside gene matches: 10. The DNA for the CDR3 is TGTGCCAGCAGCTCGACCTGGGGACAGACCAACACCGGGGAGCTGTTTTTT. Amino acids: CASSSTWGQTNTGELFF.

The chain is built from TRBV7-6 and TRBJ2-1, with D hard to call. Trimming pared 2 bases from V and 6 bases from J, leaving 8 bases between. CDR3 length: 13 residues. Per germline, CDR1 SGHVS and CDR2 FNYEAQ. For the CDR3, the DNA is TGTGCCAGCAGCTTACAAAGCCCCAATGAGCAGTTCTTC. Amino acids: CASSLQSPNEQFF.

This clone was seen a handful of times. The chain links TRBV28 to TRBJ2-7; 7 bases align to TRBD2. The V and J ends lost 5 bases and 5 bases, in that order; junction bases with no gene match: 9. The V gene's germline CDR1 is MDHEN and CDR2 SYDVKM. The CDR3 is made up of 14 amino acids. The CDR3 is CASSDLAEADEQYF. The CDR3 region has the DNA TGTGCCAGCAGTGACCTAGCGGAGGCTGACGAGCAGTACTTC.

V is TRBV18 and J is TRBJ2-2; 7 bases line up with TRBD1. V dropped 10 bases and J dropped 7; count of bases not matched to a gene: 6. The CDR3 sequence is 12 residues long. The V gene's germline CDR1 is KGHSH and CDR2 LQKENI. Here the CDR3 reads CATHRGLGELFF. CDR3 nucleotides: TGTGCCACTCACAGGGGCCTCGGGGAGCTGTTTTTT.

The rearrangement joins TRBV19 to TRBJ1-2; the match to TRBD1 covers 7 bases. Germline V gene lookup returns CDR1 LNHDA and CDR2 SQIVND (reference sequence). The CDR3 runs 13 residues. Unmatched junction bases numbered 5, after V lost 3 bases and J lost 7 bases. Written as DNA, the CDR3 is TGTGCCAGTAGTATTGACAGGGATGGTGGCTACACCTTC. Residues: CASSIDRDGGYTF.

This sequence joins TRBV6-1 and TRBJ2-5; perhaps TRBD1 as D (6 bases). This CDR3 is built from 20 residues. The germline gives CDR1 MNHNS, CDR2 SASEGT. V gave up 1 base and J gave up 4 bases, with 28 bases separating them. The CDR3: CASSEGLGANRFGYGETQYF. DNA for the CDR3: TGTGCCAGCAGTGAAGGATTGGGGGCGAACAGGTTCGGTTATGGAGAGACCCAGTACTTC.

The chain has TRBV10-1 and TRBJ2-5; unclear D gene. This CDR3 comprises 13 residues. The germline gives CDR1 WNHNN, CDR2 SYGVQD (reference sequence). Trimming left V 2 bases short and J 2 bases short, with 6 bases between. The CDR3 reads CASSEGQQETQYF. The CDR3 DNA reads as TGCGCCAGCAGTGAGGGGCAGCAAGAGACCCAGTACTTC.

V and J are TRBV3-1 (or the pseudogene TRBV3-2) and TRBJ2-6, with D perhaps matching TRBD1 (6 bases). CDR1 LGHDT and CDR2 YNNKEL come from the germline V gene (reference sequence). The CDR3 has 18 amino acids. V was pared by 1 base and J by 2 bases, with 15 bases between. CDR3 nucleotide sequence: TGTGCCAGCAGCCAAGGCCTACAGGGCTTGGCTGGGGCCAACGTCCTGACTTTC. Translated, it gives CASSQGLQGLAGANVLTF.

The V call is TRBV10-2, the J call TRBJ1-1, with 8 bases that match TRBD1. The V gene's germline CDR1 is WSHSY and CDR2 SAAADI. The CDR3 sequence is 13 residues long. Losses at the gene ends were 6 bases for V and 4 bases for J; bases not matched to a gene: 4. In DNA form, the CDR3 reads TGCGCCAGCAGGGACAGGGAGAGCACTGAAGCTTTCTTT. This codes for CASRDRESTEAFF.

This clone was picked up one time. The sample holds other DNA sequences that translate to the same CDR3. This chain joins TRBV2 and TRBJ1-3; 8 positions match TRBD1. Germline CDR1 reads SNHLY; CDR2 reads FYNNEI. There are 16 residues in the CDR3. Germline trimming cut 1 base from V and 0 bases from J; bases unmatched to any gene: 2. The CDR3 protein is CASSEGTGNSGNTIYF. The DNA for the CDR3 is TGTGCCAGCAGTGAAGGGACAGGGAACTCTGGAAACACCATATATTTT.

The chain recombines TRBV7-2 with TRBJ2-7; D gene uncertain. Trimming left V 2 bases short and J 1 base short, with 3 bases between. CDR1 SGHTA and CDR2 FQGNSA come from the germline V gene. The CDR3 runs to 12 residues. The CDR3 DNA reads TGTGCCAGCAGCTTACAATCCTACGAGCAGTACTTC. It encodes CASSLQSYEQYF.

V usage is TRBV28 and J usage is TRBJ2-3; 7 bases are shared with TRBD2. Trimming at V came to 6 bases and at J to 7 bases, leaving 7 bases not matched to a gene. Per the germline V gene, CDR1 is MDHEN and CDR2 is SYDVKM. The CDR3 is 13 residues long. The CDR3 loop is CASSPTGTNTQYF. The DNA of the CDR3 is TGTGCCAGCAGCCCGACCGGGACTAATACGCAGTATTTT.

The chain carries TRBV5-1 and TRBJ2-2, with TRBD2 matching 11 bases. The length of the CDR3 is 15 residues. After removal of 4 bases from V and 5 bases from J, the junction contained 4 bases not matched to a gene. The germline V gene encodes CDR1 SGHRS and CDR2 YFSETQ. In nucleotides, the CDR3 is TGCGCCAGCAGCCCCCTAGCGGGAGGAACCGGGGAGCTGTTTTTT. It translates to CASSPLAGGTGELFF. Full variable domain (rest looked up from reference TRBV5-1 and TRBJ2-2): KAGVTQTPRYLIKTRGQQVTLSCSPISGHRSVSWYQQTPGQGLQFLFEYFSETQRNKGNFPGRFSGRQFSNSRSEMNVSTLELGDSALYLCASSPLAGGTGELFFGEGSRLTVL.

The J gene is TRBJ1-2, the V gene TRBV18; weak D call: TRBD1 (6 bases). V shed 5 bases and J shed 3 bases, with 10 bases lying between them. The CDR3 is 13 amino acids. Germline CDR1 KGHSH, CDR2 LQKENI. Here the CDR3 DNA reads TGTGCCAGCTCATGGACAGAAGACTATGGCTACACCTTC. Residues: CASSWTEDYGYTF.

CDR3 sequence (DNA): TGTGCCAGCAGTGAAAGGGGCTTCGACACCGGGGAGCTGTTTTTT. It yields the protein CASSERGFDTGELFF. The rearrangement links TRBV6-1 to TRBJ2-2; a possible D gene is TRBD1 (5 bases). The CDR3 runs 15 residues. Per germline, CDR1 MNHNS and CDR2 SASEGT. Trimming pared 2 bases from V and 3 bases from J, leaving 10 bases between.

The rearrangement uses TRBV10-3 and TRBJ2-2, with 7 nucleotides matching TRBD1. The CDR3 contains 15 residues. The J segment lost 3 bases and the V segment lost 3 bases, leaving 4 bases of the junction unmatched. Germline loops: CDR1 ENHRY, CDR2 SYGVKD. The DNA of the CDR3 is TGTGCCATCAGTGAACGACAGGGCGACACCGGGGAGCTGTTTTTT. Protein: CAISERQGDTGELFF.

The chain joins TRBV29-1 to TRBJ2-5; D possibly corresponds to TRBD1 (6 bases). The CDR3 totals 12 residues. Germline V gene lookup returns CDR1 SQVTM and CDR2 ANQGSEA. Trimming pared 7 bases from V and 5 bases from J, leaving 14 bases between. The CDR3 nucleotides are TGCAGCGCATCGCACAGGGTTGAGACCCAGTACTTC. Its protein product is CSASHRVETQYF. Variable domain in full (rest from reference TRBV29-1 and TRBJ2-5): SAVISQKPSRDICQRGTSLTIQCQVDSQVTMMFWYRQQPGQSLTLIATANQGSEATYESGFVIDKFPISRPNLTFSTLTVSNMSPEDSSIYLCSASHRVETQYFGPGTRLLVL.

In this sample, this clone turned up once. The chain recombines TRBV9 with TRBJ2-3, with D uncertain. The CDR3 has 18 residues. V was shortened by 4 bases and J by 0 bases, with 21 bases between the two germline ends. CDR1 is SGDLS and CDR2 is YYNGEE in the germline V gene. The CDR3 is CASSLLPQVRSSTDTQYF. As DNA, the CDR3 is TGTGCCAGCAGCCTCCTCCCGCAGGTCCGTTCTAGCACAGATACGCAGTATTTT.

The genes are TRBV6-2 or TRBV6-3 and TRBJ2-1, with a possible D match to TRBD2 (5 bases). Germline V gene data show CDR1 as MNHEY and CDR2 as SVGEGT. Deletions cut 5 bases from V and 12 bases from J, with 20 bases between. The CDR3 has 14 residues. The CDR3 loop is CASSHPRTGGVQFF. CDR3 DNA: TGTGCCAGCAGTCACCCTCGAACCGGAGGTGTGCAGTTCTTC.

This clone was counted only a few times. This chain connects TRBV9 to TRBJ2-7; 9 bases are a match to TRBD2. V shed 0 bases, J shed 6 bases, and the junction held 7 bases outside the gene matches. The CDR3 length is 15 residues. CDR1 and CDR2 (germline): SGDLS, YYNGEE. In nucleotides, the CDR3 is TGTGCCAGCAGCGTAGGGCTAGCGGGAAATTTCGAGCAGTACTTC. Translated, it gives CASSVGLAGNFEQYF.

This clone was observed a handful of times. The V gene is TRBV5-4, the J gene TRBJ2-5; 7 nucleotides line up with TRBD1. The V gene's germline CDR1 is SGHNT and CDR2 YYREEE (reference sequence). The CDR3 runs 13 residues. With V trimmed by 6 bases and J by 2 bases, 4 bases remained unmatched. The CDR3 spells CASKMDRQETQYF. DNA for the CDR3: TGTGCCAGCAAAATGGACAGGCAAGAGACCCAGTACTTC. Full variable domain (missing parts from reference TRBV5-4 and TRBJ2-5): ETGVTQSPTHLIKTRGQQVTLRCSSQSGHNTVSWYQQALGQGPQFIFQYYREEENGRGNFPPRFSGLQFPNYSSELNVNALELDDSALYLCASKMDRQETQYFGPGTRLLVL.

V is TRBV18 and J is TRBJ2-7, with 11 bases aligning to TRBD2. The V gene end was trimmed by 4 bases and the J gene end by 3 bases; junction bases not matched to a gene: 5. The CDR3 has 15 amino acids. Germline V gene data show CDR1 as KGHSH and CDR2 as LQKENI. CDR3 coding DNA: TGTGCCAGCTCACTACTAGCGGGAGAATTCTACGAGCAGTACTTC. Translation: CASSLLAGEFYEQYF. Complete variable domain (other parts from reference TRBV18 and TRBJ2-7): NAGVMQNPRHLVRRRGQEARLRCSPMKGHSHVYWYRQLPEEGLKFMVYLQKENIIDESGMPKERFSAEFPKEGPSILRIQQVVRGDSAAYFCASSLLAGEFYEQYFGPGTRLTVT.